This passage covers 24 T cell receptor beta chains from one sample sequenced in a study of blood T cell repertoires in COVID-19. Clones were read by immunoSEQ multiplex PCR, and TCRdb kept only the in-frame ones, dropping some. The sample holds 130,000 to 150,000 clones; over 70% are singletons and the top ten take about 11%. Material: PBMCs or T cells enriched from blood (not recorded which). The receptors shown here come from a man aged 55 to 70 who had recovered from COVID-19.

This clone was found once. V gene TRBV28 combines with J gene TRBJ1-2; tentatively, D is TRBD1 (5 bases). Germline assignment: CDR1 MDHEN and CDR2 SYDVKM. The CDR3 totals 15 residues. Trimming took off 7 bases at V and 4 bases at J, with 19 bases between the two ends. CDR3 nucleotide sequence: TGTGCCAGCATACCCTCTGGCGGGGGGACCTATGGCTACACCTTC. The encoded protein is CASIPSGGGTYGYTF.

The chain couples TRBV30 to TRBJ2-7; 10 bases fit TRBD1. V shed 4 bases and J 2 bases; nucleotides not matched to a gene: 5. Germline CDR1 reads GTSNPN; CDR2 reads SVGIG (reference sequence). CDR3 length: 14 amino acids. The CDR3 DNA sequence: TGTGCCTGGAAAAGGACAGGGGGGGCCTACGAGCAGTACTTC. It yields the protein CAWKRTGGAYEQYF.

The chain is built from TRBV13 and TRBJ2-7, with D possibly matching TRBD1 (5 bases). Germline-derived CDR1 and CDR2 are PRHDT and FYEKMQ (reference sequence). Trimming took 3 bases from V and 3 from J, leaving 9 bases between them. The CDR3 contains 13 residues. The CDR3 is CASSLRQGYEQYF. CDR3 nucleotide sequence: TGTGCCAGCAGCTTGAGGCAGGGCTACGAGCAGTACTTC.

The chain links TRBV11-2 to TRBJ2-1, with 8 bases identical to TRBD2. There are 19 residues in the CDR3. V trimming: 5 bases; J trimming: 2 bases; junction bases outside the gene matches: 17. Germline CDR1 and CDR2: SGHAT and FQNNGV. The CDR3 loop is CASSPTNQGAGGPYNEQFF. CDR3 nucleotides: TGTGCCAGCAGCCCTACCAATCAAGGGGCGGGGGGCCCCTACAATGAGCAGTTCTTC.

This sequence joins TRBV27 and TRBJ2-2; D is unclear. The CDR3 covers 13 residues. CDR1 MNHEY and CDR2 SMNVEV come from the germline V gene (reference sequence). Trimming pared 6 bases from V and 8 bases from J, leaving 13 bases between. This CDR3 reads CASSRMPGGELFF. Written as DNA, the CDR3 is TGTGCCAGCAGCCGAATGCCCGGGGGGGAGCTGTTTTTT.

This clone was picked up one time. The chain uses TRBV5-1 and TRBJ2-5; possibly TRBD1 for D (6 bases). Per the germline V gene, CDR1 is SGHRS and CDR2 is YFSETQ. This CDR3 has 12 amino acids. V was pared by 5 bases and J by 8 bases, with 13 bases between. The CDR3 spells CASRDTGYTQYF. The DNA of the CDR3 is TGCGCCAGCAGAGATACAGGGTACACCCAGTACTTC. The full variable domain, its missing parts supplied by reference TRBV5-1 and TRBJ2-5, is KAGVTQTPRYLIKTRGQQVTLSCSPISGHRSVSWYQQTPGQGLQFLFEYFSETQRNKGNFPGRFSGRQFSNSRSEMNVSTLELGDSALYLCASRDTGYTQYFGPGTRLLVL.

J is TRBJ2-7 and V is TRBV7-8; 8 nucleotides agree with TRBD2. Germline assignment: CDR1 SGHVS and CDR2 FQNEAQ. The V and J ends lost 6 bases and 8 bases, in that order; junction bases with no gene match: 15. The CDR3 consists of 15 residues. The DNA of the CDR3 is TGTGCCAGCAGTCTAACCGGGACTAGTTCGACTCAGCAGTACTTC. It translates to CASSLTGTSSTQQYF.

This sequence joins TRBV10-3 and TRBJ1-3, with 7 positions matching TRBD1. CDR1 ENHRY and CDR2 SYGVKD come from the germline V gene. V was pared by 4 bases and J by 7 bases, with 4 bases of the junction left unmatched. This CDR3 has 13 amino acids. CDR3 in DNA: TGTGCCATCAGTGGGACAGGCGGTAACACCATATATTTT. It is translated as CAISGTGGNTIYF.

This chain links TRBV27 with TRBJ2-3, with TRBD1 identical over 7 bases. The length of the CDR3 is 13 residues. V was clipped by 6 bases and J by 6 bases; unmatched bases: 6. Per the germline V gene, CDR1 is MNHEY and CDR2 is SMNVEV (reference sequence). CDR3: CASSPRGRDTQYF. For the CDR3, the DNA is TGTGCCAGCAGCCCAAGGGGGCGGGATACGCAGTATTTT.

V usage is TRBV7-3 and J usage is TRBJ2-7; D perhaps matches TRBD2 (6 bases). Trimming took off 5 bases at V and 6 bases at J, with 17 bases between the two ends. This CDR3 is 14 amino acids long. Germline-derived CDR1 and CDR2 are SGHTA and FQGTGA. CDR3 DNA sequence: TGTGCCAGCAGCGAGGGCGGGAATGACGTCGAGCAGTACTTC. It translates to CASSEGGNDVEQYF.

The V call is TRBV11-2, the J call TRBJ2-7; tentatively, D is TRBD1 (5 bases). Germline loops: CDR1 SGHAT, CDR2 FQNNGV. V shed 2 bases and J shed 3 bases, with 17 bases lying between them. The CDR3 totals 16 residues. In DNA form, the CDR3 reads TGTGCCAGCAGCTTACAGGGTGTCGGGCCTGGCTACGAGCAGTACTTC. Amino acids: CASSLQGVGPGYEQYF.

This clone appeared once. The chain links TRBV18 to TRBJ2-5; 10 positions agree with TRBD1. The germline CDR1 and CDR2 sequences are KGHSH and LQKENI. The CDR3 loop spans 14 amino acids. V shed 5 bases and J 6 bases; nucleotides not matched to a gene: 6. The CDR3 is CASSFRDRGQTQYF. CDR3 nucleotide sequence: TGTGCCAGCTCATTCCGGGACAGGGGTCAGACCCAGTACTTC.

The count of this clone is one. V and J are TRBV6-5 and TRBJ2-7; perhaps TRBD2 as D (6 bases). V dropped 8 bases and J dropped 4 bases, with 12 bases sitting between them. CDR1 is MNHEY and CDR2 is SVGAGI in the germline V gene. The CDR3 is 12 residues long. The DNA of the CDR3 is TGTGCCAGCCGGGACTTCCTTTACGAGCAGTACTTC. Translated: CASRDFLYEQYF.

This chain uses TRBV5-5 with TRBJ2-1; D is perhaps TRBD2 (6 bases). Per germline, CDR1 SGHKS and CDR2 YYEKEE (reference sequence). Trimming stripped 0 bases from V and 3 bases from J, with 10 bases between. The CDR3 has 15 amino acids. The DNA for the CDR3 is TGTGCCAGCAGCTTGGGGGTCGGGAGCTACAATGAGCAGTTCTTC. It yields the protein CASSLGVGSYNEQFF. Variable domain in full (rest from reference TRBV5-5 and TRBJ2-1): DAGVTQSPTHLIKTRGQQVTLRCSPISGHKSVSWYQQVLGQGPQFIFQYYEKEERGRGNFPDRFSARQFPNYSSELNVNALLLGDSALYLCASSLGVGSYNEQFFGPGTRLTVL.

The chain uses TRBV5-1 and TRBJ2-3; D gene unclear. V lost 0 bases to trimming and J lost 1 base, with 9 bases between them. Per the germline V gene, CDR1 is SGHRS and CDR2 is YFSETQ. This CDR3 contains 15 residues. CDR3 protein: CASSLGAVGTDTQYF. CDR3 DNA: TGCGCCAGCAGCTTGGGCGCGGTCGGCACAGATACGCAGTATTTT.

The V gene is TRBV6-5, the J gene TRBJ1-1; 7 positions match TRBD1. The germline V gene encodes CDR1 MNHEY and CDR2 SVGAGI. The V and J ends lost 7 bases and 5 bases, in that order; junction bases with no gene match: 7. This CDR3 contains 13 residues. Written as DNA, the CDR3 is TGTGCCAGCACCGAACAGGGGAGGACTGAAGCTTTCTTT. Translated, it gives CASTEQGRTEAFF.

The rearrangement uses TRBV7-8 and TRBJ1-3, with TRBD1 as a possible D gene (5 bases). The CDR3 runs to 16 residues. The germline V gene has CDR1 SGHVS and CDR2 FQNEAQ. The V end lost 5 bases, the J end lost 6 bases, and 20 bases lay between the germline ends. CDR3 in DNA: TGTGCCAGCAGCCGGCGGGACTCCGGGCAGCAAAACACCATATATTTT. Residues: CASSRRDSGQQNTIYF.

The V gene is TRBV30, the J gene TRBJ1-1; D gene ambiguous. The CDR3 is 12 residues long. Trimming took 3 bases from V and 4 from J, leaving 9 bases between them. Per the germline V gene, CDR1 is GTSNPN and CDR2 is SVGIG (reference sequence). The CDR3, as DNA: TGTGCCTGGAGGGGCAGCGGCACTGAAGCTTTCTTT. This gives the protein CAWRGSGTEAFF.

CDR3 sequence (DNA): TGTGCCAGCGTTTCGGAGCGGCCCATGAACACTGAAGCTTTCTTT. Amino acid sequence: CASVSERPMNTEAFF. V usage is TRBV21-1 and J usage is TRBJ1-1. TRBV21-1 is labeled a pseudogene. The CDR3 is made up of 15 amino acids.

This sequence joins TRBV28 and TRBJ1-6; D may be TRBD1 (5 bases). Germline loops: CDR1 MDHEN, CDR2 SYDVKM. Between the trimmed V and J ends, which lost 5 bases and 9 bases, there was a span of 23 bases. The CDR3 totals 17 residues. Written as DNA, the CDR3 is TGTGCCAGCAGTGACCCCAGCCTAAGGGGAAGGACTTCACCCCTCCACTTT. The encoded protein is CASSDPSLRGRTSPLHF.

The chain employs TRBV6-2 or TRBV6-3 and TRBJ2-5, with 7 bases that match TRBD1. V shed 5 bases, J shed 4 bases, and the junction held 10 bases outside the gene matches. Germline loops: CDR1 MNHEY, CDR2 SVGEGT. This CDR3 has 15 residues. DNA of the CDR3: TGTGCCAGCAGTACAAGACAGGGTCTAGGAGAGACCCAGTACTTC. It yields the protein CASSTRQGLGETQYF.

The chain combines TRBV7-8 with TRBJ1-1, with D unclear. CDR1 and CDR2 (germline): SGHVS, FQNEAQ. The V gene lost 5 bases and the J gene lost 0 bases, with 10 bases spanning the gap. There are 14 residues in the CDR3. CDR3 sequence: CASSPRLVNTEAFF. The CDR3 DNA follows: TGTGCCAGCAGCCCAAGACTTGTGAACACTGAAGCTTTCTTT. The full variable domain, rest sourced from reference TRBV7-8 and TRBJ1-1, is GAGVSQSPRYKVAKRGQDVALRCDPISGHVSLFWYQQALGQGPEFLTYFQNEAQLDKSGLPSDRFFAERPEGSVSTLKIQRTQQEDSAVYLCASSPRLVNTEAFFGQGTRLTVV.

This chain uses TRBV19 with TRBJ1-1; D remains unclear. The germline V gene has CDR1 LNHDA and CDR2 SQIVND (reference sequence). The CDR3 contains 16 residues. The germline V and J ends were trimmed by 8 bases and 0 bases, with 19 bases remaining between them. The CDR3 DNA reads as TGTGCCAGTGGGGTGGCGGGAGGTACCTTGAACACTGAAGCTTTCTTT. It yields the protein CASGVAGGTLNTEAFF. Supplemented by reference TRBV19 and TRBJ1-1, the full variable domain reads DGGITQSPKYLFRKEGQNVTLSCEQNLNHDAMYWYRQDPGQGLRLIYYSQIVNDFQKGDIAEGYSVSREKKESFPLTVTSAQKNPTAFYLCASGVAGGTLNTEAFFGQGTRLTVV.

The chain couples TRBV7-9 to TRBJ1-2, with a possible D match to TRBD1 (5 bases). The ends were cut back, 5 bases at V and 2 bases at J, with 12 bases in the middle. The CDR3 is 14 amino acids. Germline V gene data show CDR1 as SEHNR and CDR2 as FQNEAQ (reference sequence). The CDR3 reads CASSPDGGNYGYTF. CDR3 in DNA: TGTGCCAGCAGCCCTGATGGGGGGAACTATGGCTACACCTTC.